This TCR beta chain was retrieved from a study of T cells in Graves' hyperthyroidism and ophthalmopathy. Study context: Peripheral blood was collected at initial diagnosis, before any treatment. Study-wide findings and caveats: Blood also showed most of the thyroid clonotypes that were expanded above 0.001.

The trim removed 6 bases at V and 4 bases at J, leaving 6 bases unmatched. Germline CDR1 MNHEY, CDR2 SVGAGI. The CDR3 spans 15 residues. Many counts were recorded for this clonotype. What it recognizes is unknown. Amplification of TCR beta CDR3 regions used RNA as the template. The HTBI primer set was used in a first-round RT-PCR of the TCR CDR3. TCRdb re-called the multiplex PCR reads through MiXCR, storing one row per CDR3 protein. The top ten clones hold 3.5% to 4.5% of a sample with approximately 610,000 distinct CDR3 sequences, under 15% of them seen once. Ophthalmopathy cases scored 3 or more on the Clinical Activity Score and 4 or more on NOSPECS grade, with duration below 3 months.

Sequences were obtained from blood. The receptor comes from a woman aged 40 to 50 with Graves' ophthalmopathy. V and J are TRBV6-5 and TRBJ2-7, with 13 positions matching TRBD2. The CDR3: CASRTSGGVTYEQYF. In DNA, the CDR3 is TGTGCCAGCAGAACTAGCGGGGGGGTTACGTACGAGCAGTACTTC.